The 20 T cell receptor beta chains presented below share a single source sample, sequenced in a study of early T cells in non-severe SARS-CoV-2 infection. One entry per CDR3 protein, called by TCRdb with MiXCR from the 5' RACE reads. The sample has about 27,000 distinct CDR3 sequences, more than 4.5% seen once. Material for sequencing was whole blood. These receptors all stem from an adult who was a healthcare worker with PCR-confirmed SARS-CoV-2 infection or an uninfected control (not recorded which).

This clonotype was observed many times. V usage is TRBV3-1 and J usage is TRBJ2-5; perhaps TRBD2 as D (6 bases). CDR3 size: 14 residues. Germline V gene data show CDR1 as LGHDT and CDR2 as YNNKEL (reference sequence). V was pared by 4 bases and J by 9 bases, with 18 bases between. CDR3 residues: CASSPMGGSVAQYF. CDR3 nucleotides: TGTGCCAGCAGCCCCATGGGGGGTAGCGTGGCCCAGTACTTC.

This clonotype has ten or more counts. This sequence joins TRBV4-3 and TRBJ2-1, with 7 bases that match TRBD1. Trimming at V came to 2 bases and at J to 9 bases, leaving 7 bases not matched to a gene. Looked up from germline, CDR1 is LGHNA and CDR2 is YSLEER. The CDR3 length is 14 residues. CDR3 sequence (DNA): TGCGCCAGCAGCCAATCAACAGGGGCGGGTGAGCAGTTCTTC. Translation: CASSQSTGAGEQFF.

The chain couples TRBV12-3 or TRBV12-4 to TRBJ2-2; no definite D call. This CDR3 comprises 15 residues. With 3 bases removed from V and 0 bases from J, the gap between germline ends came to 8 bases. DNA for the CDR3: TGTGCCAGCAGTTTTACGATATCGAACACCGGGGAGCTGTTTTTT. This sequence encodes CASSFTISNTGELFF.

At least ten counts were recorded for this clonotype. The chain links TRBV10-2 to TRBJ1-1; D is perhaps TRBD1 (6 bases). This CDR3 has 14 residues. The V end was cut by 7 bases, the J end by 7 bases, with 19 bases between. Germline CDR1 and CDR2: WSHSY and SAAADI. The CDR3 spells CASTLSAGASEAFF. DNA for the CDR3: TGCGCCAGCACCTTATCCGCGGGGGCCAGTGAAGCTTTCTTT.

The V gene is TRBV6-5, the J gene TRBJ1-1; 10 nucleotides match TRBD1. CDR1 and CDR2 from the germline V gene are MNHEY and SVGAGI. Trimming cost V 7 bases and J 5 bases; bases outside gene matches: 10. CDR3 size: 15 residues. The CDR3 loop reads CASISRDRGLTEAFF. The DNA of the CDR3 is TGTGCCAGCATTAGCCGGGACAGGGGATTGACTGAAGCTTTCTTT.

The chain carries TRBV28 and TRBJ1-3; 8 bases fit TRBD1. The trim removed 7 bases at V and 11 bases at J, leaving 4 bases unmatched. Germline V gene sequence: CDR1 MDHEN, CDR2 SYDVKM. The CDR3 is made up of 11 amino acids. The CDR3 reads CASTDRDAIYF. DNA of the CDR3: TGTGCCAGCACGGACAGGGACGCCATATATTTT.

This clonotype was observed at least ten times. J is TRBJ2-3 and V is TRBV6-5; 9 bases align to TRBD2. V gave up 1 base and J gave up 5 bases; unmatched junction bases: 4. The CDR3 contains 15 residues. Germline loops: CDR1 MNHEY, CDR2 SVGAGI. The chain's CDR3 is CASSYWRGGEDTQYF. In DNA form, the CDR3 reads TGTGCCAGCAGTTACTGGCGGGGGGGCGAAGATACGCAGTATTTT.

In its sample, this clonotype was seen a few times. In nucleotides, the CDR3 is TGTGCCAGCAGTTTGGCGACAGGGGTCAACGAGCAGTACTTC. It specifies CASSLATGVNEQYF. The genes are TRBV27 and TRBJ2-7; TRBD1 matches at 8 bases. CDR1 is MNHEY and CDR2 is SMNVEV in the germline V gene (reference sequence). The CDR3 spans 14 residues. The ends lost 3 bases at V and 5 bases at J; junction bases unmatched: 6.

The sample holds many counts of this clonotype. The chain employs TRBV21-1 and TRBJ2-7; the table's TRBD1 call for D was not verified on the DNA. TRBV21-1 is a pseudogene segment. This CDR3 has 13 residues. The CDR3 sequence is CASSNRTDYEQYF. CDR3 DNA sequence: TGTGCCAGCAGCAACCGGACAGACTACGAGCAGTACTTC.

Comment on this clonotype: This could be a read error, since a much larger clone is one nucleotide away. The V call is TRBV5-1, the J call TRBJ1-1; no firm D call. Germline CDR1 is SGHRS and CDR2 is YFSETQ. This CDR3 comprises 13 residues. CDR3 coding DNA: TGCCCCAGCAGCAATATCTTGGAAGGAGAAGCTTTCTTT. Protein: CPSSNILEGEAFF.

This clonotype was found many times. V is TRBV12-3 or TRBV12-4 and J is TRBJ1-5; 8 bases align to TRBD1. The CDR3 is made up of 14 amino acids. V gave up 6 bases and J gave up 2 bases; unmatched junction bases: 3. In nucleotides, the CDR3 is TGTGCCAGCAGACCAGGGGGCGGCAATCAGCCCCAGCATTTT. It is translated as CASRPGGGNQPQHF.

This clonotype was recorded at least ten times. The chain has TRBV5-4 and TRBJ1-2; possibly TRBD1 for D (5 bases). The ends were cut back, 0 bases at V and 2 bases at J, with 8 bases in the middle. Germline V gene sequence: CDR1 SGHNT, CDR2 YYREEE (reference sequence). The CDR3 runs 14 residues. The CDR3 coding sequence is TGTGCCAGCAGCTTGGTTGAGGGGAACTATGGCTACACCTTC. Translating gives CASSLVEGNYGYTF.

Judged by abundance, this clonotype is medium-sized. This chain connects TRBV20-1 to TRBJ2-3; no definite D call. Per the germline V gene, CDR1 is DFQATT and CDR2 is SNEGSKA (reference sequence). V was trimmed by 2 bases and J by 8 bases, leaving 11 bases between them. The CDR3 has 12 residues. The CDR3 loop is CSARPSEGTQYF. Here the CDR3 DNA reads TGCAGTGCTAGACCCTCGGAAGGTACGCAGTATTTT.

Many counts were recorded for this clonotype. The chain has TRBV18 and TRBJ1-6, with no clear D. Germline V gives CDR1 KGHSH, CDR2 LQKENI. This CDR3 has 14 residues. V lost 2 bases and J 6 bases, leaving 8 bases between the germline ends. The CDR3 bases are TGTGCCAGCTCACCAAAACAACTTAATTCACCCCTCCACTTT. Translated: CASSPKQLNSPLHF.

This clonotype has ten or more counts. This chain links TRBV19 with TRBJ1-2; possible D gene TRBD1, 5 bases. CDR1 is LNHDA and CDR2 is SQIVND in the germline V gene (reference sequence). The CDR3 spans 15 residues. V was clipped by 6 bases and J by 5 bases, with 19 bases between them. The CDR3 is CASSHQGSLIYGYTF. The CDR3 DNA sequence: TGTGCCAGTAGCCACCAGGGTAGTTTGATATATGGCTACACCTTC.

Ten or more counts support this clonotype. The V and J genes are TRBV4-3 and TRBJ1-4; TRBD1 aligns across 9 bases. Germline CDR1 reads LGHNA; CDR2 reads YSLEER. The CDR3 consists of 16 residues. Trimming at V came to 0 bases and at J to 3 bases, leaving 2 bases not matched to a gene. CDR3 bases: TGCGCCAGCAGCCAAGATAGACAGGGGGCTAATGAAAAACTGTTTTTT. This encodes CASSQDRQGANEKLFF.

This chain joins TRBV6-5 and TRBJ2-1; 12 bases are shared with TRBD2. This CDR3 is 16 amino acids long. From germline, CDR1 is MNHEY and CDR2 SVGAGI. Germline trimming cut 5 bases from V and 9 bases from J; bases unmatched to any gene: 11. The CDR3 here is CASSPTTSGGHGEQFF. The CDR3 coding sequence is TGTGCCAGCAGTCCTACGACTAGCGGGGGTCATGGTGAGCAGTTCTTC.

At least ten counts were recorded for this clonotype. This sequence joins TRBV7-9 and TRBJ2-7; 12 nucleotides align to TRBD2. Germline CDR1 and CDR2: SEHNR and FQNEAQ (reference sequence). This CDR3 contains 16 residues. The J segment lost 3 bases and the V segment lost 3 bases, leaving 6 bases of the junction unmatched. The CDR3 region has the DNA TGTGCCAGCAGCTTGTCCGGACTAGCGGGGATCTACGAGCAGTACTTC. It specifies CASSLSGLAGIYEQYF.

This clonotype was detected a few times. The V call is TRBV2, the J call TRBJ2-3, with D possibly called TRBD1 or TRBD2 (5 bases each). This CDR3 is 15 amino acids long. The V and J ends lost 3 bases and 0 bases respectively, with 10 bases between them. CDR1 SNHLY and CDR2 FYNNEI come from the germline V gene. The CDR3 nucleotides read TGTGCCAGCAGTGAGGGGACCCCGAGCACAGATACGCAGTATTTT. It translates to CASSEGTPSTDTQYF.

This chain connects TRBV5-1 to TRBJ1-2; tentative D call: TRBD1 (6 bases). Germline loops: CDR1 SGHRS, CDR2 YFSETQ. The CDR3 spans 14 residues. The V end was cut by 6 bases, the J end by 2 bases, with 14 bases between. The CDR3 here is CASTESDSNYGYTF. The CDR3 DNA reads as TGCGCCAGCACCGAGTCGGACAGCAACTATGGCTACACCTTC.